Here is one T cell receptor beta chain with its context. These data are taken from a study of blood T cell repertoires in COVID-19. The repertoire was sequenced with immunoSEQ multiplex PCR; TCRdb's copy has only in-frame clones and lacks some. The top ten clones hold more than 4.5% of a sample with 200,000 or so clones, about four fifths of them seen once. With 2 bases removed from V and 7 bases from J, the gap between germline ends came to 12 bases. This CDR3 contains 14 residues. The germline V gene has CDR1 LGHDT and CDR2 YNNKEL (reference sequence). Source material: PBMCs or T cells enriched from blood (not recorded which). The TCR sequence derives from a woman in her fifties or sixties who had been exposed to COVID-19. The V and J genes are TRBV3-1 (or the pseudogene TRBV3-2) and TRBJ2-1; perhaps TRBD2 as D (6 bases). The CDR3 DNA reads TGTGCCAGCAGCCAAACTCTGGGGGGTAATGAGCAGTTCTTC. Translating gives CASSQTLGGNEQFF.